Below are 11 T cell receptor beta chains sequenced from a single sample in a study of blood T cells in healthy people across ages. A second PCR of roughly 7 to 11 cycles used a sample-barcoded 5' primer and a J-beta primer mix. In TCRdb, the 5' RACE reads were re-called with MiXCR into one record per CDR3 protein. Here the sample spans around 1.5 million distinct CDR3 sequences, around two fifths being singletons. Sequencing was performed on blood. The receptors originated from a woman between 18 and 29 years old in good health.

The chain carries TRBV20-1 and TRBJ2-1, with TRBD2 matching 10 bases. The J segment lost 8 bases and the V segment lost 0 bases, leaving 7 bases of the junction unmatched. The CDR3 has 15 amino acids. Germline-derived CDR1 and CDR2 are DFQATT and SNEGSKA (reference sequence). The CDR3 sequence: CSARDEFLAGDEQFF. The DNA for the CDR3 is TGCAGTGCTAGAGATGAATTTCTAGCGGGAGATGAGCAGTTCTTC.

This clonotype was picked up a small number of times. This chain connects TRBV11-2 to TRBJ2-7; 7 nucleotides agree with TRBD2. V shed 4 bases, J shed 3 bases, and the junction held 12 bases outside the gene matches. This CDR3 spans 16 amino acids. Germline V gene lookup returns CDR1 SGHAT and CDR2 FQNNGV. CDR3 sequence reads: CASSSPLLREDYEQYF. CDR3 nucleotide sequence: TGTGCCAGCAGCTCGCCTCTATTACGGGAGGACTACGAGCAGTACTTC.

This clonotype was picked up a small number of times. The chain has TRBV7-2 and TRBJ1-2; 7 positions agree with TRBD1. CDR3 length equals 14 residues. The germline CDR1 and CDR2 sequences are SGHTA and FQGNSA. V lost 2 bases to trimming and J lost 4 bases; unmatched junction nucleotides: 4. Written as DNA, the CDR3 is TGTGCCAGCAGCTTACCGGGGACAGTCTATGGCTACACCTTC. Protein: CASSLPGTVYGYTF.

The chain combines TRBV6-6 with TRBJ2-1; perhaps D is TRBD1 or TRBD2 (6 bases each). This CDR3 contains 16 residues. Trimming stripped 5 bases from V and 4 bases from J, with 18 bases between. The germline V gene encodes CDR1 MNHNY and CDR2 SVGAGI (reference sequence). This CDR3 is CASSPPGGVGYNEQFF. The DNA of the CDR3 is TGTGCCAGCAGTCCCCCCGGGGGCGTGGGGTACAATGAGCAGTTCTTC.

The V gene is TRBV4-1, the J gene TRBJ2-2; 7 nucleotides match TRBD1. Germline V gene data show CDR1 as MGHRA and CDR2 as YSYEKL. V dropped 5 bases and J dropped 4; count of bases not matched to a gene: 7. There are 15 residues in the CDR3. The CDR3 protein is CASSAEGASTGELFF. For the CDR3, the DNA is TGCGCCAGCAGCGCCGAGGGGGCCAGCACCGGGGAGCTGTTTTTT.

The V gene is TRBV4-1, the J gene TRBJ1-4; D gene uncertain. The length of the CDR3 is 15 residues. Germline CDR1 reads MGHRA; CDR2 reads YSYEKL. The V and J ends lost 0 bases and 8 bases respectively, with 13 bases between them. CDR3 in amino acids: CASSQDWRLGEKLFF. CDR3 in DNA: TGCGCCAGCAGCCAAGATTGGCGGCTAGGAGAAAAACTGTTTTTT.

J is TRBJ1-2 and V is TRBV20-1; tentatively, D is TRBD1 (6 bases). This CDR3 contains 13 residues. The ends were cut back, 6 bases at V and 4 bases at J, with 15 bases in the middle. Germline loops: CDR1 DFQATT, CDR2 SNEGSKA (reference sequence). The CDR3 DNA reads as TGCAGTGCGACAAGGACAGAAAGCTATGGCTACACCTTC. Translation: CSATRTESYGYTF.

This clonotype was found many times. V and J are TRBV29-1 and TRBJ2-7; TRBD1 might be the D (6 bases). Germline V gene lookup returns CDR1 SQVTM and CDR2 ANQGSEA. V lost 0 bases, J lost 1 base, and 7 bases lay in between. This CDR3 region has 13 residues. The CDR3 DNA follows: TGCAGCGTTGAAGAGACAGGTTCCTACGAGCAGTACTTC. This codes for CSVEETGSYEQYF.

This chain links TRBV11-3 with TRBJ2-1, with D perhaps TRBD2 (6 bases). Deletions cut 4 bases from V and 1 base from J, with 11 bases between. The germline V gene encodes CDR1 SGHNT and CDR2 YENEEA. The CDR3 totals 15 residues. CDR3 loop: CASSSVGGSYNEQFF. The CDR3 DNA reads TGTGCCAGCAGCTCAGTCGGGGGATCCTACAATGAGCAGTTCTTC.

The gene calls are TRBV7-6 and TRBJ2-3, with D uncertain. Germline V lookup: CDR1 SGHVS, CDR2 FNYEAQ. This CDR3 has 17 amino acids. V lost 1 base, J lost 2 bases, and 16 bases lay in between. Here the CDR3 DNA reads TGTGCCAGCAGCTTAGTTTCGGCCAGAGGCCCCACAGATACGCAGTATTTT. Translating gives CASSLVSARGPTDTQYF.

V is TRBV12-3 or TRBV12-4 and J is TRBJ1-1; a possible D gene is TRBD1 (5 bases). V lost 6 bases, J lost 1 base, and 12 bases lay in between. The CDR3 has 14 residues. The CDR3 DNA is TGTGCCAGCAGCAAACATCAGGGGAACACTGAAGCTTTCTTT. It specifies CASSKHQGNTEAFF.